Listed below are T cell receptor beta chains from one sample, sequenced in a study of CD8 T cells in ankylosing spondylitis. TCRdb re-called the 5' RACE reads through MiXCR, storing one row per CDR3 protein. The data contain hundreds of thousands of distinct CDR3 sequences, 25% to 30% of them singletons. The sample was blood, either unsorted or a sorted T cell fraction (not recorded which). These receptors came from a male donor with ankylosing spondylitis. The CDR3 runs from the conserved cysteine through the conserved F or W. A D gene is named only where the DNA matches it firmly. Some rows mark clone size as missing; the rest say once, few, many or name a class of expanded clone.

j_call v_call clone_size d_call cdr3_aa
TRBJ2-5 TRBV3-1 few TRBD2 CASSQLAGGGQETQYF
TRBJ2-7 TRBV7-9 few TRBD1 CASSLTGAEQYF
TRBJ2-1 TRBV5-1 - TRBD2 CASSFSGGSGYNEQFF
TRBJ2-7 TRBV20-1 - TRBD2 CSASRPSGTYEQYF
TRBJ2-7 TRBV12-3/TRBV12-4 - TRBD2 CASKTSGRYEQYF
TRBJ1-5 TRBV3-1 few - CASSQGWGHEFQPQHF
TRBJ2-5 TRBV12-3/TRBV12-4 - - CASNPGSGWRETQYF
TRBJ1-5 TRBV10-3 few - CATLSDSNQPQHF
TRBJ2-1 TRBV20-1 - - CSATGLPGYNEQFF
TRBJ2-1 TRBV7-2 - - CASSADPLYSLRNEQFF
TRBJ2-3 TRBV20-1 few - CSAAARGDTQYF
TRBJ2-6 TRBV6-1 few - CAGSLGVGGANVLTF
TRBJ2-1 TRBV15 - - CATSSRPQGHNEQFF
TRBJ1-2 TRBV12-3/TRBV12-4 - - CASSLGYNLYGYTF
TRBJ1-2 TRBV7-2 few TRBD1 CASDRTGAYGYTF
TRBJ1-1 TRBV11-2 - - CASSLDPTTEAFF
TRBJ1-4 TRBV12-3/TRBV12-4 - - CASSQPSLTNEKLFF
TRBJ2-3 TRBV6-1 - TRBD2 CASRTLAGQYRDTQYF
TRBJ2-3 TRBV19 - - CASSIGIIGRGDTQYF
TRBJ1-6 TRBV4-1 - - CASSQDERSSYNSPLHF
TRBJ2-7 TRBV6-1 - TRBD1 CASSVRTGQAYEQYF
TRBJ2-1 TRBV29-1 - TRBD2 CSVDLRGSSYNEQFF
TRBJ1-1 TRBV5-1 few TRBD1 CASSLARQGAGEAFF
TRBJ2-1 TRBV20-1 - TRBD1 CSARSGGYNEQFF
TRBJ2-1 TRBV12-3/TRBV12-4 - TRBD2 CASSLTGTSGSGEQFF
TRBJ2-3 TRBV6-2/TRBV6-3 few - CASSYSAPATQYF
TRBJ2-2 TRBV11-1 many - CASTQNRGGELFF
TRBJ2-2 TRBV20-1 - - CSAEEPAGELFF
TRBJ2-1 TRBV2 few TRBD2 CASSEWGGSYNEQFF
TRBJ2-2 TRBV6-1 - TRBD2 CASSRIAGAPGTGELFF
TRBJ2-5 TRBV7-9 many - CASSPGRLAVQMKYF
TRBJ1-2 TRBV19 few TRBD1 CASSPRVDRGRKGYGYTF
TRBJ2-1 TRBV29-1 - - CSVEGASFSYNEQFF
TRBJ2-3 TRBV7-9 few - CASSSGDLGGTDTQYF
TRBJ2-7 TRBV5-1 - TRBD1 CASKFRGQGHEQYF
TRBJ1-5 TRBV5-6 - - CASSSQSGDRQPQHF
TRBJ1-1 TRBV18 - - CASSPKLNTEAFF
TRBJ2-1 TRBV19 - - CATSPQGFNEQFF
TRBJ1-1 TRBV5-4 - - CASSRNTGSEAFF
TRBJ2-5 TRBV4-2 - - CASSLRDAAETQYF
TRBJ1-2 TRBV24-1 few - CATSDEGRGIYGYTF
TRBJ2-7 TRBV15 - TRBD2 CATSREGLYEQYF
TRBJ1-1 TRBV5-1 - - CASSLVEGTGPTEAFF
TRBJ1-3 TRBV10-3 many - CATSAGAENTIYF
TRBJ2-1 TRBV20-1 - TRBD2 CSATQGLAGVYNEQFF
TRBJ2-1 TRBV24-1 once TRBD2 CATGLAAYNEQFF
TRBJ1-4 TRBV20-1 once TRBD1 CSARPQGAGEKLFF
TRBJ1-5 TRBV12-3/TRBV12-4 - - CASSRKQDSAWQPQHF
TRBJ2-3 TRBV11-3 - - CASSLSSVSDTQYF
TRBJ1-5 TRBV19 few - CASSPRTLTRSNQPQHF
TRBJ2-5 TRBV5-1 many - CASSLGTLQETQYF
TRBJ2-5 TRBV5-1 - TRBD2 CASSGSGRETQYF
TRBJ1-1 TRBV3-1 - TRBD1 CASSQGGQGAEAFF
TRBJ2-1 TRBV7-8 - - CASSQPRTTLSNEQFF
TRBJ2-7 TRBV19 many TRBD1 CASSTPIGTGNYEQYF
TRBJ2-1 TRBV25-1 few TRBD2 CASSEFGEGSNEQFF
TRBJ2-2 TRBV20-1 - - CSARDPGRGELFF
TRBJ2-7 TRBV5-1 - - CASHRPGKKGYEQYF
TRBJ1-3 TRBV5-1 - - CASSPLVGNTIYF